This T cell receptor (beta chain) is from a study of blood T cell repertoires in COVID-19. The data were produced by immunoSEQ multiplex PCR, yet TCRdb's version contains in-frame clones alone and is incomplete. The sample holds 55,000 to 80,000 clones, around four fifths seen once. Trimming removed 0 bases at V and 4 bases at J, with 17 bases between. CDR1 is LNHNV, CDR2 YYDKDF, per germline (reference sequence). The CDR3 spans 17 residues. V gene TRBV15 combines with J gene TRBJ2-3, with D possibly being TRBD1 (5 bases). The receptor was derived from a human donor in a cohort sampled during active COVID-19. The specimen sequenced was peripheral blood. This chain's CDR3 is CATSRDLWTSRADTQYF. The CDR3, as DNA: TGTGCCACCAGCAGAGATCTCTGGACAAGTCGGGCAGATACGCAGTATTTT.